This paragraph reports one TCR beta chain. Authors' processing steps: Nucleated cell number was recorded as an estimate derived from reference gene primer amplification. This table comes from immunoSEQ multiplex PCR, and its TCRdb copy is limited to in-frame clones, with some not included. For V, J and clone size, that table is used; D and trimming come from the DNA. Of about 110,000 clones listed, about two thirds are singletons. The V end lost 6 bases, the J end lost 8 bases, and 22 bases lay between the germline ends. CDR1 and CDR2 (germline): SNHLY, FYNNEI. The CDR3 consists of 16 residues. This sample is drawn from a study of blood T cell repertoires in COVID-19. About the research overall: T cells, B-cell-depleted T cells, or PBMCs provided the cDNA or gDNA that served as material.

The sample was peripheral blood. The clonotype originates from a human donor with acute or convalescent COVID-19. The donor label of this sample is uncertain. The chain employs TRBV2 and TRBJ1-4; D is possibly TRBD1 (5 bases). As DNA, the CDR3 is TGTGCCAGCAGCCACCCATTGGACACTGGAAGAGAAAAACTGTTTTTT. It specifies CASSHPLDTGREKLFF.